This T cell receptor (beta chain) was captured in a study of cytomegalovirus exposure and HLA in healthy donors. Whole-study results and caveats: The presence/absence work took it that sequencing depth was about the same across donors. What a later analysis showed was that several of the most significant clusters appeared linked to common viral pathogens. Some 17,000 TCR beta sequences were associated with HLA alleles at 0.05 false discovery rate in a later analysis. In a later analysis, CMV-associated beta chains were mostly HLA-associated, it appeared.

The PCR used 60 Vbeta and 13 Jbeta primers. TCRdb keeps only in-frame clones here, not all; method: immunoSEQ multiplex PCR. The table lists hundreds of thousands of clones, roughly 90% of them singletons. In germline, CDR1 is LGHNA, CDR2 YNFKEQ. V dropped 2 bases and J dropped 0 bases, with 12 bases sitting between them. The CDR3 contains 16 residues. Regarding this clone: Its antigen remains unknown.

The sequenced sample consisted of PBMCs. The TCR was taken from a woman in her late teens or twenties in good health and CMV-seronegative. The chain joins TRBV4-2 to TRBJ2-3; perhaps TRBD2 as D (5 bases). CDR3 sequence reads: CASSQLGRGSTDTQYF. CDR3 sequence (DNA): TGTGCCAGCAGCCAACTAGGACGGGGTAGCACAGATACGCAGTATTTT.